The 17 T cell receptor beta chains below were found in one sample sequenced in a study of blood T cell repertoires in COVID-19. Assay used: immunoSEQ multiplex PCR; TCRdb lists only in-frame clones, some missing. The profile shows approximately 140,000 clones, around 79% of them singletons. Input material: peripheral blood. Receptors originate from a man in his fifties or sixties with acute or convalescent COVID-19.

The CDR3 sequence: CASSQERLAGVETDTQYF. The CDR3 bases are TGTGCCAGCAGCCAAGAGCGACTAGCGGGAGTGGAGACAGATACGCAGTATTTT. The gene calls are TRBV3-1 (or the pseudogene TRBV3-2) and TRBJ2-3; 12 bases map to TRBD2. The germline CDR1 and CDR2 sequences are LGHDT and YNNKEL (reference sequence). Unmatched junction bases numbered 7, after V lost 0 bases and J lost 3 bases. There are 18 residues in the CDR3.

The J gene is TRBJ1-1, the V gene TRBV20-1; no clear D. In germline, CDR1 is DFQATT, CDR2 SNEGSKA (reference sequence). The CDR3 is 8 amino acids. The germline V and J ends were trimmed by 7 bases and 8 bases, with 5 bases remaining between them. As DNA, the CDR3 is TGCAGTGGAGGGGAAGCTTTCTTT. Residues: CSGGEAFF.

V gene TRBV9 combines with J gene TRBJ1-1; D is unresolved. The CDR3 length is 13 residues. Trimming pared 0 bases from V and 0 bases from J, leaving 3 bases between. Germline CDR1 and CDR2: SGDLS and YYNGEE. The CDR3 sequence is CASSVAMNTEAFF. In nucleotides, the CDR3 is TGTGCCAGCAGCGTAGCAATGAACACTGAAGCTTTCTTT.

The rearrangement links TRBV19 to TRBJ1-2; perhaps TRBD1 as D (6 bases). The CDR3 loop spans 14 amino acids. The V gene lost 3 bases and the J gene lost 2 bases, with 10 bases spanning the gap. Germline CDR1 reads LNHDA; CDR2 reads SQIVND (reference sequence). CDR3 sequence: CASSILGANYGYTF. The CDR3 nucleotides read TGTGCCAGTAGTATCTTGGGGGCCAACTATGGCTACACCTTC.

This chain uses TRBV14 with TRBJ1-5; D remains unclear. In germline, CDR1 is SGHDN, CDR2 FVKESK. The CDR3 consists of 19 residues. The V end lost 4 bases, the J end lost 0 bases, and 22 bases lay between the germline ends. The CDR3 reads CASSPYWAVVIYSNQPQHF. Written as DNA, the CDR3 is TGTGCCAGCAGCCCGTACTGGGCAGTTGTAATTTATAGCAATCAGCCCCAGCATTTT.

This chain connects TRBV6-4 to TRBJ2-5, with D hard to call. Germline assignment: CDR1 MRHNA and CDR2 SNTAGT. V lost 0 bases and J 5 bases, leaving 13 bases between the germline ends. The CDR3 has 15 amino acids. CDR3 DNA: TGTGCCAGCAGTGACTCGCGGCTTTATGGGGAGACCCAGTACTTC. This translates into CASSDSRLYGETQYF.

The sample holds one count of this clone. The CDR3 loop reads CASSSTGTTPTETQYF. The DNA for the CDR3 is TGCGCCAGCAGCTCTACCGGGACTACCCCTACCGAGACCCAGTACTTC. The rearrangement links TRBV5-1 to TRBJ2-5; 7 nucleotides match TRBD2. Losses at the gene ends were 3 bases for V and 5 bases for J; bases not matched to a gene: 13. Germline V gene lookup returns CDR1 SGHRS and CDR2 YFSETQ. The CDR3 has 16 amino acids. Using reference TRBV5-1 and TRBJ2-5 for the parts outside the CDR3, the full variable domain is KAGVTQTPRYLIKTRGQQVTLSCSPISGHRSVSWYQQTPGQGLQFLFEYFSETQRNKGNFPGRFSGRQFSNSRSEMNVSTLELGDSALYLCASSSTGTTPTETQYFGPGTRLLVL.

The chain combines TRBV29-1 with TRBJ2-5; D might be TRBD2 (5 bases). CDR1 and CDR2 from the germline V gene are SQVTM and ANQGSEA. CDR3 length: 14 amino acids. V was trimmed by 7 bases and J by 5 bases, leaving 20 bases between them. CDR3 DNA: TGCAGCGCTCTAACTAGGAAAGTTCGTGAGACCCAGTACTTC. It specifies CSALTRKVRETQYF.

The CDR3: CSAPLRENSFF. CDR3 in DNA: TGCAGTGCCCCACTACGGGAGAACTCGTTCTTC. The chain couples TRBV20-1 to TRBJ2-1; a weak D match, TRBD2 (6 bases). The CDR3 consists of 11 residues. Trimming pared 6 bases from V and 15 bases from J, leaving 18 bases between. Per germline, CDR1 DFQATT and CDR2 SNEGSKA (reference sequence).

V is TRBV4-3 and J is TRBJ2-2, with 7 bases lining up with TRBD2. CDR1 and CDR2 (germline): LGHNA, YSLEER. With V trimmed by 0 bases and J by 7 bases, 11 bases remained unmatched. This CDR3 has 17 residues. The CDR3 is CASSQDAGVRGGGELFF. CDR3 in DNA: TGCGCCAGCAGCCAAGATGCGGGAGTGCGGGGAGGCGGGGAGCTGTTTTTT.

This rearrangement joins TRBV7-9 to TRBJ1-2, with a possible D match to TRBD1 (6 bases). This CDR3 region has 15 residues. Per the germline V gene, CDR1 is SEHNR and CDR2 is FQNEAQ (reference sequence). The germline V and J ends were trimmed by 5 bases and 4 bases, with 17 bases remaining between them. CDR3 protein: CASSGSTGSSYGYTF. Written as DNA, the CDR3 is TGTGCCAGCAGCGGCTCCACAGGGTCCTCCTATGGCTACACCTTC. The full variable domain, with the rest looked up from reference TRBV7-9 and TRBJ1-2, is DTGVSQNPRHKITKRGQNVTFRCDPISEHNRLYWYRQTLGQGPEFLTYFQNEAQLEKSRLLSDRFSAERPKGSFSTLEIQRTEQGDSAMYLCASSGSTGSSYGYTFGSGTRLTVV.

The rearrangement links TRBV9 to TRBJ2-7, with TRBD2 matching over 9 bases. With V trimmed by 0 bases and J by 1 base, 2 bases remained unmatched. There are 15 residues in the CDR3. The germline CDR1 and CDR2 sequences are SGDLS and YYNGEE. CDR3 in amino acids: CASSVGTSESYEQYF. The DNA for the CDR3 is TGTGCCAGCAGCGTAGGGACTAGCGAGTCCTACGAGCAGTACTTC.

The CDR3 coding sequence is TGTGCCAGCAGTTTCCGACGGGGGGTAAGTTCGATGAACACTGAAGCTTTCTTT. It codes for CASSFRRGVSSMNTEAFF. V and J are TRBV27 and TRBJ1-1, with D tentatively TRBD1 (5 bases). Between the trimmed V and J ends, which lost 3 bases and 0 bases, there was a span of 20 bases. The CDR3 totals 18 residues. Germline CDR1 reads MNHEY; CDR2 reads SMNVEV (reference sequence).

This chain links TRBV6-1 with TRBJ2-2; TRBD2 matches 9 bases. The CDR3 sequence is 17 residues long. Germline trimming cut 3 bases from V and 0 bases from J; bases unmatched to any gene: 5. The germline gives CDR1 MNHNS, CDR2 SASEGT. The CDR3 sequence: CASSDNSGSANTGELFF. For the CDR3, the DNA is TGTGCCAGCAGTGACAATAGCGGGAGTGCGAACACCGGGGAGCTGTTTTTT.

The gene calls are TRBV4-3 and TRBJ1-5; TRBD1 matches at 10 bases. The CDR3 has 18 residues. The V segment lost 3 bases and the J segment 7 bases; nucleotides outside the gene matches: 15. In germline, CDR1 is LGHNA, CDR2 YSLEER. DNA for the CDR3: TGCGCCAGCAGCCATGATGGACCGGGACAGGGGCTAGGCCAGCCCCAGCATTTT. It translates to CASSHDGPGQGLGQPQHF.

This clone came up a few times. The chain carries TRBV4-3 and TRBJ1-1; D unclear. CDR1 is LGHNA and CDR2 is YSLEER in the germline V gene. This CDR3 spans 14 amino acids. Trimming removed 0 bases from V and 11 bases from J, with 16 bases in between. The CDR3 spells CASSQEVALPRAFF. CDR3 nucleotides: TGCGCCAGCAGCCAAGAGGTCGCACTCCCTCGGGCTTTCTTT.

The rearrangement links TRBV10-3 to TRBJ1-1; 8 bases are shared with TRBD1. V was clipped by 6 bases and J by 0 bases; unmatched bases: 6. The CDR3 runs to 15 residues. Germline V gene sequence: CDR1 ENHRY, CDR2 SYGVKD. CDR3 residues: CAIRGQASMNTEAFF. The CDR3 DNA reads as TGTGCCATCAGGGGACAGGCCTCGATGAACACTGAAGCTTTCTTT.